The rows below give T cell receptor beta chains drawn from one sample of a study of beta chain features in type 1 diabetes. Here immunoSEQ multiplex PCR was the method, and the copy in TCRdb shows in-frame clones only, minus some. The data show 330,000 or so clones, about 15% seen once. Specimen: central memory CD4+ T cells from blood. These TCRs come from a man aged 25-45 years in good health. CDR3s include the opening cysteine and the closing phenylalanine or tryptophan. The D gene is left open where the match is weak. A row's size may be missing; if present it is once, few, many or a size class.

D: -; V: TRBV29-1; J: -; size: -; CDR3: CSVTGSREQYF
D: -; V: TRBV19; J: TRBJ1-3; size: few; CDR3: CASTEQGVIGNTIYF
D: -; V: TRBV28; J: TRBJ1-5; size: -; CDR3: CASQDVHSNQPQHF
D: -; V: TRBV5-6; J: TRBJ2-1; size: -; CDR3: CASSLKGIYNEQFF
D: TRBD1; V: TRBV27; J: TRBJ1-1; size: few; CDR3: CASKTTGGLNTEAFF
D: TRBD1; V: TRBV18; J: TRBJ2-2; size: -; CDR3: CASSPAGGDTGELFF
D: TRBD1; V: TRBV5-6; J: TRBJ1-1; size: few; CDR3: CASSKGQGRVNTEAFF
D: -; V: TRBV7-3; J: TRBJ2-1; size: -; CDR3: CASSLTASHSYNEQFF
D: -; V: TRBV6-1; J: TRBJ2-7; size: many; CDR3: CASSRYGYEQYF
D: -; V: TRBV25-1; J: TRBJ1-6; size: few; CDR3: CASSERAKSSPLHF
D: -; V: TRBV18; J: TRBJ1-4; size: -; CDR3: CASSRDYLEKLFF
D: -; V: TRBV7-8; J: TRBJ1-2; size: -; CDR3: CASSSTSPLYGYTF
D: TRBD1; V: TRBV6-6; J: TRBJ1-5; size: few; CDR3: CASRGQGVGGNQPQHF
D: TRBD1; V: TRBV5-1; J: TRBJ2-4; size: -; CDR3: CASSGGQGDYKNIQYF
D: -; V: TRBV10-3; J: TRBJ1-1; size: -; CDR3: CASAQTSVGSNTEAFF
D: -; V: TRBV7-6; J: TRBJ2-5; size: -; CDR3: CASGDRETQYF
D: TRBD2; V: TRBV11-2; J: TRBJ2-3; size: -; CDR3: CASSQAGGRDTQYF
D: -; V: TRBV7-3; J: TRBJ1-1; size: -; CDR3: CASSSQARNTEAFF
D: TRBD1; V: TRBV18; J: TRBJ1-1; size: few; CDR3: CASSLTGSGEGTEAFF
D: -; V: TRBV5-1; J: TRBJ2-7; size: -; CDR3: CASSWTEQYF
D: -; V: TRBV6-6; J: TRBJ1-1; size: few; CDR3: CASSYPVRGTEAFF
D: TRBD2; V: TRBV19; J: TRBJ2-3; size: -; CDR3: CASLLAGTDTQYF
D: TRBD1; V: TRBV7-2; J: TRBJ1-3; size: many; CDR3: CASSLDRAAGNTIYF
D: -; V: TRBV7-2; J: TRBJ1-4; size: many; CDR3: CASSLATRGPNEKLFF
D: -; V: TRBV18; J: TRBJ1-5; size: few; CDR3: CASSPDMGRLNQPQHF
D: -; V: TRBV5-1; J: TRBJ1-1; size: few; CDR3: CASRMTGPNTEAFF
D: -; V: TRBV5-5; J: TRBJ2-7; size: few; CDR3: CASSFDPTYEQYF
D: -; V: TRBV19; J: TRBJ2-1; size: -; CDR3: CASSISTGSYNEQFF
D: TRBD2; V: TRBV19; J: TRBJ2-2; size: few; CDR3: CASRLQRDHGELFF
D: TRBD2; V: TRBV11-2; J: TRBJ2-3; size: few; CDR3: CASSPGLAGVQGTQYF
D: TRBD2; V: TRBV19; J: TRBJ2-1; size: -; CDR3: CASTRPRSGGGRNEQFF
D: TRBD1; V: TRBV7-9; J: TRBJ2-1; size: -; CDR3: CASSSTGTGNEQFF
D: -; V: TRBV4-3; J: TRBJ2-5; size: -; CDR3: CASSPEGRGQETQYF
D: -; V: TRBV4-1; J: TRBJ1-2; size: -; CDR3: CASSQDSGLGGYTF
D: TRBD1; V: TRBV12-5; J: TRBJ1-5; size: few; CDR3: CASGPQGINQPQHF
D: -; V: TRBV7-2; J: TRBJ2-2; size: -; CDR3: CASDSIVANTGELFF
D: -; V: TRBV5-1; J: TRBJ1-1; size: -; CDR3: CASSNERGTEAFF
D: -; V: TRBV27; J: TRBJ1-3; size: -; CDR3: CASSSTGGNTIYF
D: -; V: TRBV29-1; J: TRBJ1-1; size: few; CDR3: CSSLFREKAFF
D: TRBD2; V: TRBV16; J: TRBJ2-1; size: few; CDR3: CASSQTGLGNNEQFF
D: -; V: TRBV4-3; J: TRBJ1-5; size: few; CDR3: CASSPAWGAQPQHF
D: -; V: TRBV28; J: TRBJ1-2; size: -; CDR3: CASSVRGSYGYTF
D: -; V: TRBV4-2; J: TRBJ1-4; size: -; CDR3: CASSQDGTGNEKLFF